This T cell receptor beta chain was identified during a study of T cells after yellow fever vaccination. Regarding the study as a whole: Abundant clonotypes from the bulk population could have been carried over as contaminants into FACS-sorted repertoires.

Of note for this clonotype: Its antigen is currently unknown.

A universal primer site and UMIs were added as TCR cDNA was made by 5'RACE template switching. TCRdb re-called the 5' RACE reads with MiXCR, one entry per CDR3 protein. There are approximately 260,000 distinct CDR3 sequences in the sample; 10% to 15% occur only once, and less than 0.55% lies in the top ten. The V end was cut by 2 bases, the J end by 5 bases, with 13 bases between. CDR1 and CDR2 (germline): MNHNS, SASEGT. This CDR3 contains 14 residues. This sample comprised CD4+ T cells sorted from PBMCs, obtained 45 days after the yellow fever booster vaccination. The sequence was collected from a man aged 30 to 39 who received the YFV17D yellow fever vaccine. This chain uses TRBV6-1 with TRBJ2-7, with a tentative D call TRBD2 (6 bases). In nucleotides, the CDR3 is TGTGCCAGCAGTGAACTACTAGCTGGAGACGAGCAGTACTTC. Amino acid sequence: CASSELLAGDEQYF.